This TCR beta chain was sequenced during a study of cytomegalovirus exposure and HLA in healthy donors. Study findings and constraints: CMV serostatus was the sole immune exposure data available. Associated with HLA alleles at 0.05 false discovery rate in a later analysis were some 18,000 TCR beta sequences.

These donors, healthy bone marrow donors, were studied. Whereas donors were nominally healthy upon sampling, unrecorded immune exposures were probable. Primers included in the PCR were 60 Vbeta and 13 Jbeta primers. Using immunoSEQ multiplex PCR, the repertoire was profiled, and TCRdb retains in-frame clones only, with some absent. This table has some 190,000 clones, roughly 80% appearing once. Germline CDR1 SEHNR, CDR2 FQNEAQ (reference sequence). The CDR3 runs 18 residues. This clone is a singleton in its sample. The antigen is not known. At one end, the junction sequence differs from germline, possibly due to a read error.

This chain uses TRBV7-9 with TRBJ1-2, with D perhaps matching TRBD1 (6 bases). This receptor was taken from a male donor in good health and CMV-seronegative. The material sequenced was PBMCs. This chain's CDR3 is CSSSLGDKTKTPNYGYTF. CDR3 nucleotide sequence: TGTTCCAGCAGCTTAGGGGACAAGACTAAGACCCCTAACTATGGCTACACCTTC.